This T cell receptor beta chain emerged from a study of cytomegalovirus exposure and HLA in healthy donors. Turning to the study itself: Genotyping of more than 300 donors showed that around 81% belonged to the Caucasian-associated ancestry cluster. The study, taken as a whole, reports: In a later analysis, specific HLA alleles were associated with 15,000 to 20,000 TCR beta sequences at a 0.05 false discovery rate. The classifier, whose performance was assessed in both the original and validation cohorts, reportedly diagnosed cytomegalovirus status with high specificity and sensitivity. Presence/absence analyses assumed roughly uniform sequencing depth across donors.

A multiplex PCR was run with 60 Vbeta primers and 13 Jbeta primers. Sequenced by immunoSEQ multiplex PCR; TCRdb stores in-frame clones only, minus some. The table records 220,000 or so clones, approximately 68% of them present only once. The germline V gene has CDR1 SEHNR and CDR2 FQNEAQ (reference sequence). This CDR3 contains 16 residues. J was trimmed by 5 bases and V by 5 bases; bases with no gene match: 6. Concerning this clone: Its antigen is as yet unknown.

The rearrangement links TRBV7-9 to TRBJ2-1; 13 positions agree with TRBD2. Sequenced: PBMCs. The TCR sequence derives from a woman in her 30s in good health and CMV-seronegative. The CDR3 DNA sequence: TGTGCCAGCAGCCCTAGGACTAGCGGGAGTGACAATGAGCAGTTCTTC. Residues: CASSPRTSGSDNEQFF. Variable domain in full (rest from reference TRBV7-9 and TRBJ2-1): DTGVSQNPRHKITKRGQNVTFRCDPISEHNRLYWYRQTLGQGPEFLTYFQNEAQLEKSRLLSDRFSAERPKGSFSTLEIQRTEQGDSAMYLCASSPRTSGSDNEQFFGPGTRLTVL.